A single TCR beta chain is shown here with its context. Its antigen is unknown. The source of the sample is a study of T-cell memory formation after mild COVID-19. Findings of the study overall: The appearance of some responding clones in pre-infection memory suggested that cross-reactive memory joined. CD4+ clones that contracted lay mainly in CM and EM; CD8+ ones lay in EMRA.

Sample barcodes and UMIs were carried by the TCR alpha and TCR beta cDNA libraries that 5'RACE generated with constant-segment primers. One entry per CDR3 protein results from TCRdb running MiXCR on the 5' RACE reads. The sample includes 300,000 to 350,000 distinct CDR3 sequences, roughly 15% seen only once; the top ten take around a fifth. CDR1 is MGHRA, CDR2 YSYEKL, per germline. Unmatched junction bases numbered 7, after V lost 2 bases and J lost 5 bases. The CDR3 sequence is 15 residues long. The sequence derives from a man aged 18 to 29 who had mild COVID-19 (a few samples of this study predate the infection). Cell type and time point are not known. The sequencing sample was made of PBMCs or a T cell subset sorted from them (not recorded which). The rearrangement links TRBV4-1 to TRBJ2-5, with 8 positions matching TRBD2. The CDR3 sequence is CASSQPRGAIETQYF. The CDR3 coding sequence is TGCGCCAGCAGCCAACCGCGGGGGGCGATTGAGACCCAGTACTTC.